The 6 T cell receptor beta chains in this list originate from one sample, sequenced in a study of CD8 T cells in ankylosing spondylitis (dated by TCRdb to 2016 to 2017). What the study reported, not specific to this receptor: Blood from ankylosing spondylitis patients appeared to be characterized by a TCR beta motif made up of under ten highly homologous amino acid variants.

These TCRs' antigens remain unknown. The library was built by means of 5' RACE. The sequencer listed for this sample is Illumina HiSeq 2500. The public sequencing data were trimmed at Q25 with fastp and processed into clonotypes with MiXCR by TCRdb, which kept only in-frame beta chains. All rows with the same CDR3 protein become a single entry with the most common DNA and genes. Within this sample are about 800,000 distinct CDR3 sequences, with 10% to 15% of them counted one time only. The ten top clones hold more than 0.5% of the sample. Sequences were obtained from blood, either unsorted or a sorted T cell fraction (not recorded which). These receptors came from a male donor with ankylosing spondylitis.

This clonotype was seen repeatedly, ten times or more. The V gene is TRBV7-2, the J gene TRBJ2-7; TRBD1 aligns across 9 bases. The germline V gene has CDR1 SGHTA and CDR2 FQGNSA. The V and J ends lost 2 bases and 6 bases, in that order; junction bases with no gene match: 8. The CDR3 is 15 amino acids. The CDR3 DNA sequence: TGTGCCAGCAGCTTAAGGGGGACAGGGCGGACCGAGCAGTACTTC. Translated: CASSLRGTGRTEQYF.

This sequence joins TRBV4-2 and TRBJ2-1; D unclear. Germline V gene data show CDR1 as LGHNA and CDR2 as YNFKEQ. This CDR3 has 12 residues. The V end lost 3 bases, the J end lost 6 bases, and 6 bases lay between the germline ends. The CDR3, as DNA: TGTGCCAGCAGCCAGAATCCCAATGAGCAGTTCTTC. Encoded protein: CASSQNPNEQFF.

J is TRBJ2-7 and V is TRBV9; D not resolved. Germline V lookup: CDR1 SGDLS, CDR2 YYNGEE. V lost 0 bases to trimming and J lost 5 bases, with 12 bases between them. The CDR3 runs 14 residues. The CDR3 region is CASSVAGGSDEQYF. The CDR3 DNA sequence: TGTGCCAGCAGCGTAGCGGGCGGCTCGGACGAGCAGTACTTC.

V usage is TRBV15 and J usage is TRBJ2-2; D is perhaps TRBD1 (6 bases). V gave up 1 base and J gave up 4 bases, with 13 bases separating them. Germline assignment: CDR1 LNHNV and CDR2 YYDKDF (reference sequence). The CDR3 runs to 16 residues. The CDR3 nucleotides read TGTGCCACCAGCAGAGGAACAGGGATCGGCACCGGGGAGCTGTTTTTT. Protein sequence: CATSRGTGIGTGELFF.

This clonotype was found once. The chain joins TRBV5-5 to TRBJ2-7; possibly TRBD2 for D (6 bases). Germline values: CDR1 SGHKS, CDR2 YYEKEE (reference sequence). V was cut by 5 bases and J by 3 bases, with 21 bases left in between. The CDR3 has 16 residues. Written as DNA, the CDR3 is TGTGCCAGCAGGCCAAGACGGGACTCGGGCCACTACGAGCAGTACTTC. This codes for CASRPRRDSGHYEQYF.

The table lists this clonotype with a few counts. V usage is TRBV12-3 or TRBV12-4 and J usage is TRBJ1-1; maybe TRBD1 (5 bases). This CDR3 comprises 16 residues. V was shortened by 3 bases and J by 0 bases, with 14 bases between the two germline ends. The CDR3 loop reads CASSLPGRAMNTEAFF. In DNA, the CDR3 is TGTGCCAGCAGTTTGCCCGGCAGGGCAATGAACACTGAAGCTTTCTTT.